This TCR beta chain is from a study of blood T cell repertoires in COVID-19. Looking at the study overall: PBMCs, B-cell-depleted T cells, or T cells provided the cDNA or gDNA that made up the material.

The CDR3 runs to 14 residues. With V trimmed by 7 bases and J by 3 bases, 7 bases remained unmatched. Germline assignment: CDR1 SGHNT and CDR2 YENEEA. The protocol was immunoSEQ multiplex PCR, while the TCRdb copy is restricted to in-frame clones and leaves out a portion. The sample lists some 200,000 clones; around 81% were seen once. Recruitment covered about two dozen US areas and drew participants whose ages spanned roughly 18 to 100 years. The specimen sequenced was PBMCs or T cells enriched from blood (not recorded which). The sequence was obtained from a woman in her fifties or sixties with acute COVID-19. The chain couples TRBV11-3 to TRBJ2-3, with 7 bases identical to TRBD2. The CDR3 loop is CASTSGGGTDTQYF. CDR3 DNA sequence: TGTGCCAGCACCTCTGGGGGGGGGACAGATACGCAGTATTTT.